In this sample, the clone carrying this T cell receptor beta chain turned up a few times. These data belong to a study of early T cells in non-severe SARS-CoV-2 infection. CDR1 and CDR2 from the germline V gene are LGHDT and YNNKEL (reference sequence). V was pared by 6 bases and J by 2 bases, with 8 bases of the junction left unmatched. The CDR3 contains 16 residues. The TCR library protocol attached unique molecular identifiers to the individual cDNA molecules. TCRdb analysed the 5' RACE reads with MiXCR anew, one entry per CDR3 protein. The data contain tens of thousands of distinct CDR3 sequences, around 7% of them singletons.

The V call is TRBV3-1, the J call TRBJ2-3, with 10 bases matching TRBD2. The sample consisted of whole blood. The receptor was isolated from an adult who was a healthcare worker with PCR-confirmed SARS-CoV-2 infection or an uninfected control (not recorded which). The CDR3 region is CASSSRTSGSTDTQYF. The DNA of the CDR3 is TGTGCCAGCAGTTCCCGGACTAGCGGTTCCACAGATACGCAGTATTTT.